The sequence of this T cell receptor beta chain was determined in a study of graft-versus-host responses after intestinal transplantation. About the study: Multivisceral, liver-intestinal, or isolated intestinal grafts went to recipients. The study, taken as a whole, reports: Within the allografts of patients who had graft-donor T cell macrochimerism, graft-versus-host to host-versus-graft clonal ratios were high. Circulating GvH clone levels at their peak were associated with HvG declines (early post-transplant). Among recipient marrow samples, GvH clones were found; some appeared first in ileum or blood.

This table comes from immunoSEQ multiplex PCR, and its TCRdb copy is limited to in-frame clones, with some not included. This table holds about 88,000 clones, 80% to 95% found once. On this clone itself: Its antigen is not identified.

The V gene lost 5 bases and the J gene lost 1 base, with 17 bases spanning the gap. Looked up from germline, CDR1 is SGHAT and CDR2 is FQNNGV. The CDR3 runs to 16 residues. The sample consisted of unstimulated CD4+ T cells sorted from spleen or lymph node cells, taken before intestinal transplant. The chain is built from TRBV11-2 and TRBJ1-1; D possibly corresponds to TRBD1 (6 bases). This receptor was identified in a human donor who received an intestinal transplant. CDR3 DNA sequence: TGTGCCAGCAGCCCAAGTGGGGGGCTCGGGAACACTGAAGCTTTCTTT. It specifies CASSPSGGLGNTEAFF.